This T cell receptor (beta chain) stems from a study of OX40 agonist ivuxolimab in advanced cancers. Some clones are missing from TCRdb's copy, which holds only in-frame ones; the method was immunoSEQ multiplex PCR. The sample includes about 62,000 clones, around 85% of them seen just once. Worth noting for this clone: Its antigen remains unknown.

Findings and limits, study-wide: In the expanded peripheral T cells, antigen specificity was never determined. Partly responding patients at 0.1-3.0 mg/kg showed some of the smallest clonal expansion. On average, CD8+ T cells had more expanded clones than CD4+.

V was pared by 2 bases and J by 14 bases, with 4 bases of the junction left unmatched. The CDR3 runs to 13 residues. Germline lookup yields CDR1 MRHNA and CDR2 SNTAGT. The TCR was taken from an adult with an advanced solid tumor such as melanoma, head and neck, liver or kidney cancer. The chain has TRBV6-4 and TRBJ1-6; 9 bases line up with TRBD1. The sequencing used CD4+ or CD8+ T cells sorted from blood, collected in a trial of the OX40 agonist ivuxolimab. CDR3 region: CASSDPGTGTLHF. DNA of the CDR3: TGTGCCAGCAGTGACCCCGGGACAGGGACCCTCCACTTT.